Following are 28 T cell receptor beta chains from one sample sequenced in a study of Ad26.COV2.S vaccination and SARS-CoV-2 variants. The assay was immunoSEQ multiplex PCR, and TCRdb's table has in-frame clones only and misses some. There are around 350,000 clones in the sample; 92% occur only once, and 3.5% to 4.5% lies in the top ten. The sample in question was peripheral blood, obtained after recovery from COVID-19. The receptors were gathered from a human donor who had recovered from COVID-19.

This rearrangement joins TRBV5-1 to TRBJ2-3; D possibly matches TRBD1 or TRBD2 (5 bases each). V was shortened by 7 bases and J by 5 bases, with 20 bases between the two germline ends. CDR1 and CDR2 from the germline V gene are SGHRS and YFSETQ. CDR3 size: 15 residues. CDR3 amino acids: CASSRQWEFLDTQYF. CDR3 DNA: TGCGCCAGCTCAAGACAGTGGGAGTTTCTAGATACGCAGTATTTT.

The chain is built from TRBV10-3 and TRBJ2-3; possible D gene TRBD1, 6 bases. CDR3 length: 14 amino acids. The V gene's germline CDR1 is ENHRY and CDR2 SYGVKD. V lost 11 bases, J lost 0 bases, and 15 bases lay in between. CDR3 loop: CAYARTASTDTQYF. As DNA, the CDR3 is TGTGCCTACGCCCGGACAGCTAGCACAGATACGCAGTATTTT.

This chain uses TRBV2 with TRBJ1-2; no clear D gene. Germline lookup yields CDR1 SNHLY and CDR2 FYNNEI. Trimming cost V 3 bases and J 7 bases, with 9 bases left between them. This CDR3 comprises 12 residues. CDR3 bases: TGTGCCAGCAGTGAGACGGGCGGTGGCTACACCTTC. Protein product: CASSETGGGYTF.

The V call is TRBV6-5, the J call TRBJ2-6, with D unclear. Germline-derived CDR1 and CDR2 are MNHEY and SVGAGI. Trimming took off 0 bases at V and 2 bases at J, with 8 bases between the two ends. The CDR3 covers 16 residues. The CDR3 DNA reads TGTGCCAGCAGTTACTCGAAGAGGCCTGGGGCCAACGTCCTGACTTTC. It translates to CASSYSKRPGANVLTF.

Remarks on this clone: Different DNA sequences within this sample yield the same CDR3. The genes are TRBV7-9 and TRBJ2-3; D is possibly TRBD1 (6 bases). V was trimmed by 1 base and J by 1 base, leaving 9 bases between them. There are 15 residues in the CDR3. Germline V lookup: CDR1 SEHNR, CDR2 FQNEAQ (reference sequence). The CDR3 DNA reads as TGTGCCAGCAGCTTAGAGGGGGACGGCACAGATACGCAGTATTTT. This codes for CASSLEGDGTDTQYF. The variable domain in full, completed from reference TRBV7-9 and TRBJ2-3, reads DTGVSQNPRHKITKRGQNVTFRCDPISEHNRLYWYRQTLGQGPEFLTYFQNEAQLEKSRLLSDRFSAERPKGSFSTLEIQRTEQGDSAMYLCASSLEGDGTDTQYFGPGTRLTVL.

The chain couples TRBV2 to TRBJ2-3; D gene uncertain. From germline, CDR1 is SNHLY and CDR2 FYNNEI. V was cut by 2 bases and J by 4 bases, with 10 bases left in between. This CDR3 spans 14 amino acids. CDR3 sequence reads: CASSEHRMSDTQYF. The DNA of the CDR3 is TGTGCCAGCAGTGAACACCGCATGTCAGATACGCAGTATTTT.

The CDR3 loop reads CASSISQGHGYTF. The DNA of the CDR3 is TGTGCCAGTAGTATTTCACAGGGCCATGGCTACACCTTC. The genes are TRBV19 and TRBJ1-2, with D perhaps TRBD1 (6 bases). The length of the CDR3 is 13 residues. V was trimmed by 3 bases and J by 6 bases, leaving 11 bases between them. Germline V gene sequence: CDR1 LNHDA, CDR2 SQIVND (reference sequence).

The chain recombines TRBV5-6 with TRBJ2-7; 9 positions agree with TRBD1. V dropped 8 bases and J dropped 3; count of bases not matched to a gene: 9. The germline V gene encodes CDR1 SGHDT and CDR2 YYEEEE. CDR3 length: 14 residues. The CDR3 bases are TGTGCCAGACAGGCAGGGACAGGGAACTACGAGCAGTACTTC. It yields the protein CARQAGTGNYEQYF.

The gene calls are TRBV4-1 and TRBJ2-3; perhaps TRBD2 as D (5 bases). The V gene lost 1 base and the J gene lost 4 bases, with 15 bases spanning the gap. The CDR3 has 16 residues. Germline CDR1 MGHRA, CDR2 YSYEKL. The DNA of the CDR3 is TGCGCCAGCAGCCAAGTGAGGACTCCCCCGGCAGATACGCAGTATTTT. Its protein product is CASSQVRTPPADTQYF.

This chain uses TRBV29-1 with TRBJ1-1; D may be TRBD1 (6 bases). CDR3 length: 13 residues. CDR1 SQVTM and CDR2 ANQGSEA come from the germline V gene. V was trimmed by 7 bases and J by 0 bases, leaving 12 bases between them. The CDR3 sequence: CSAPTGLNTEAFF. CDR3 nucleotide sequence: TGCAGCGCGCCCACAGGGCTGAACACTGAAGCTTTCTTT. Combining the CDR3 with reference TRBV29-1 and TRBJ1-1 gives the whole variable domain SAVISQKPSRDICQRGTSLTIQCQVDSQVTMMFWYRQQPGQSLTLIATANQGSEATYESGFVIDKFPISRPNLTFSTLTVSNMSPEDSSIYLCSAPTGLNTEAFFGQGTRLTVV.

The chain employs TRBV13 and TRBJ2-2; 9 bases agree with TRBD1. The trim removed 5 bases at V and 4 bases at J, leaving 8 bases unmatched. From germline, CDR1 is PRHDT and CDR2 FYEKMQ (reference sequence). This CDR3 contains 16 residues. The CDR3 is CASSANRDRVTGELFF. The CDR3 bases are TGTGCCAGCAGCGCTAACCGGGACAGGGTCACCGGGGAGCTGTTTTTT.

V usage is TRBV9 and J usage is TRBJ1-5; possible D gene TRBD1, 6 bases. Per germline, CDR1 SGDLS and CDR2 YYNGEE. The germline V and J ends were trimmed by 4 bases and 4 bases, with 9 bases remaining between them. This CDR3 spans 13 amino acids. The CDR3 sequence is CASSPGENQPQHF. Written as DNA, the CDR3 is TGTGCCAGCAGCCCAGGGGAGAATCAGCCCCAGCATTTT.

The CDR3 DNA follows: TGTGCCAGCAGCATGAACACTGAAGCTTTCTTT. Translated, it gives CASSMNTEAFF. The genes are TRBV3-1 (or the pseudogene TRBV3-2) and TRBJ1-1; the D is unclear. The length of the CDR3 is 11 residues. V lost 5 bases and J lost 0, with 1 base in between. From germline, CDR1 is LGHDT and CDR2 YNNKEL (reference sequence).

This chain connects TRBV7-6 to TRBJ2-5; the match to TRBD2 covers 11 bases. This CDR3 has 16 residues. The germline gives CDR1 SGHVS, CDR2 FNYEAQ. V lost 2 bases to trimming and J lost 3 bases; unmatched junction nucleotides: 5. CDR3 amino acids: CASSLRASGGKETQYF. The CDR3 region has the DNA TGTGCCAGCAGCTTAAGGGCTAGCGGGGGGAAAGAGACCCAGTACTTC. The variable domain in full, with the rest retrieved from reference TRBV7-6 and TRBJ2-5, is GAGVSQSPRYKVTKRGQDVALRCDPISGHVSLYWYRQALGQGPEFLTYFNYEAQQDKSGLPNDRFSAERPEGSISTLTIQRTEQRDSAMYRCASSLRASGGKETQYFGPGTRLLVL.

The chain is built from TRBV29-1 and TRBJ2-1; D assignment may be TRBD1 or TRBD2 (5 bases each). Trimming removed 6 bases at V and 1 base at J, with 19 bases between. The length of the CDR3 is 16 residues. Looked up from germline, CDR1 is SQVTM and CDR2 is ANQGSEA. The CDR3: CSVFGGDSVSYNEQFF. The CDR3 DNA reads as TGCAGCGTCTTTGGGGGAGACAGCGTATCCTACAATGAGCAGTTCTTC.

This sequence joins TRBV6-5 and TRBJ1-3; no firm D call. The germline gives CDR1 MNHEY, CDR2 SVGAGI. The CDR3 spans 14 residues. V dropped 0 bases and J dropped 1 base, with 4 bases sitting between them. The CDR3 protein is CASSYSNSGNTIYF. CDR3 nucleotide sequence: TGTGCCAGCAGTTACTCGAATTCTGGAAACACCATATATTTT.

The chain is built from TRBV9 and TRBJ1-2; D possibly corresponds to TRBD1 (5 bases). With 0 bases removed from V and 2 bases from J, the gap between germline ends came to 5 bases. This CDR3 region has 13 residues. Germline V gene lookup returns CDR1 SGDLS and CDR2 YYNGEE. The CDR3 sequence is CASSVGTNYGYTF. Here the CDR3 DNA reads TGTGCCAGCAGCGTAGGGACAAACTATGGCTACACCTTC.

The chain is built from TRBV6-1 and TRBJ2-7; 7 bases are shared with TRBD1. Unmatched junction bases numbered 10, after V lost 1 base and J lost 4 bases. The length of the CDR3 is 16 residues. The germline CDR1 and CDR2 sequences are MNHNS and SASEGT. CDR3 in amino acids: CASSEGQGAGPYEQYF. CDR3 bases: TGTGCCAGCAGTGAAGGACAGGGCGCCGGGCCTTACGAGCAGTACTTC.

V usage is TRBV19 and J usage is TRBJ1-2, with 9 bases aligning to TRBD1. J was trimmed by 10 bases and V by 7 bases; bases with no gene match: 7. Looked up from germline, CDR1 is LNHDA and CDR2 is SQIVND (reference sequence). The CDR3 extends over 12 amino acids. The CDR3 nucleotides read TGTGCCAGTAACCTGGACAGGGGTACCTACACCTTC. Its protein product is CASNLDRGTYTF.

This chain connects TRBV19 to TRBJ1-5, with TRBD1 as a possible D gene (6 bases). The CDR3 length is 15 residues. The V end was cut by 1 base, the J end by 6 bases, with 13 bases between. Germline V lookup: CDR1 LNHDA, CDR2 SQIVND (reference sequence). CDR3 in DNA: TGTGCCAGTAGTATAGGGAGGGGGGCCTTTCAGCCCCAGCATTTT. Translation gives CASSIGRGAFQPQHF. The variable domain in full, completed from reference TRBV19 and TRBJ1-5, reads DGGITQSPKYLFRKEGQNVTLSCEQNLNHDAMYWYRQDPGQGLRLIYYSQIVNDFQKGDIAEGYSVSREKKESFPLTVTSAQKNPTAFYLCASSIGRGAFQPQHFGDGTRLSIL.

This sequence joins TRBV7-9 and TRBJ2-5, with 10 bases lining up with TRBD1. With 4 bases clipped from V and 0 bases from J, the junction kept 5 bases outside the gene matches. This CDR3 contains 16 residues. Germline V gives CDR1 SEHNR, CDR2 FQNEAQ (reference sequence). The CDR3 DNA sequence: TGTGCCAGCAGCTCCCCGGACAGGGGGTACCAAGAGACCCAGTACTTC. Translated: CASSSPDRGYQETQYF.

The chain joins TRBV13 to TRBJ1-3, with D perhaps matching TRBD1 (6 bases). The CDR3 has 16 amino acids. Germline assignment: CDR1 PRHDT and CDR2 FYEKMQ (reference sequence). Trimming pared 5 bases from V and 0 bases from J, leaving 14 bases between. The CDR3 loop is CASSVGTTGSGNTIYF. The CDR3 region has the DNA TGTGCCAGCAGCGTCGGGACAACCGGCTCTGGAAACACCATATATTTT.

This chain links TRBV27 with TRBJ2-3; 7 bases align to TRBD2. CDR1 MNHEY and CDR2 SMNVEV come from the germline V gene (reference sequence). CDR3 length: 14 residues. With 8 bases clipped from V and 7 bases from J, the junction kept 12 bases outside the gene matches. CDR3: CASQGGGGTNTQYF. The CDR3 region has the DNA TGTGCCAGCCAGGGAGGCGGGGGAACCAATACGCAGTATTTT.

The chain recombines TRBV12-3 or TRBV12-4 with TRBJ2-7, with D perhaps TRBD2 (5 bases). V lost 6 bases and J lost 3, with 12 bases in between. The CDR3 is made up of 13 amino acids. The CDR3 region has the DNA TGTGCCAGCAGATACGGACTGCTCTACGAGCAGTACTTC. Translating it yields CASRYGLLYEQYF.

The chain joins TRBV11-1 to TRBJ2-5; D may correspond to TRBD1 or TRBD2 (6 bases each). Germline V gives CDR1 SGHAT, CDR2 FQDESV (reference sequence). The CDR3 is made up of 13 amino acids. The V end lost 5 bases, the J end lost 1 base, and 8 bases lay between the germline ends. The DNA for the CDR3 is TGTGCCAGCAGCAGGGGGGTCCAAGAGACCCAGTACTTC. Protein: CASSRGVQETQYF.

This clone was seen a handful of times. The chain combines TRBV19 with TRBJ2-5; the match to TRBD2 covers 14 bases. There are 14 residues in the CDR3. Germline V lookup: CDR1 LNHDA, CDR2 SQIVND (reference sequence). With 7 bases clipped from V and 3 bases from J, the junction kept 1 base outside the gene matches. The CDR3 nucleotides are TGTGCCAGTAAGGGACTAGCGGGAGAAGAGACCCAGTACTTC. This translates into CASKGLAGEETQYF.

J is TRBJ2-3 and V is TRBV14, with 8 nucleotides matching TRBD2. The CDR3 has 19 amino acids. V lost 0 bases to trimming and J lost 1 base; unmatched junction nucleotides: 12. From germline, CDR1 is SGHDN and CDR2 FVKESK. The CDR3: CASSQDLVRTSIRTDTQYF. CDR3 nucleotides: TGTGCCAGCAGCCAAGATCTGGTGCGGACTAGCATCCGCACAGATACGCAGTATTTT.

V usage is TRBV3-1 (or the pseudogene TRBV3-2) and J usage is TRBJ1-1, with TRBD1 matching over 7 bases. CDR1 LGHDT and CDR2 YNNKEL come from the germline V gene (reference sequence). The ends lost 7 bases at V and 7 bases at J; junction bases unmatched: 9. The CDR3 covers 13 residues. The CDR3, as DNA: TGTGCCAGCACCAAAGACAGGGCGGGTGAAGCTTTCTTT. Protein sequence: CASTKDRAGEAFF.